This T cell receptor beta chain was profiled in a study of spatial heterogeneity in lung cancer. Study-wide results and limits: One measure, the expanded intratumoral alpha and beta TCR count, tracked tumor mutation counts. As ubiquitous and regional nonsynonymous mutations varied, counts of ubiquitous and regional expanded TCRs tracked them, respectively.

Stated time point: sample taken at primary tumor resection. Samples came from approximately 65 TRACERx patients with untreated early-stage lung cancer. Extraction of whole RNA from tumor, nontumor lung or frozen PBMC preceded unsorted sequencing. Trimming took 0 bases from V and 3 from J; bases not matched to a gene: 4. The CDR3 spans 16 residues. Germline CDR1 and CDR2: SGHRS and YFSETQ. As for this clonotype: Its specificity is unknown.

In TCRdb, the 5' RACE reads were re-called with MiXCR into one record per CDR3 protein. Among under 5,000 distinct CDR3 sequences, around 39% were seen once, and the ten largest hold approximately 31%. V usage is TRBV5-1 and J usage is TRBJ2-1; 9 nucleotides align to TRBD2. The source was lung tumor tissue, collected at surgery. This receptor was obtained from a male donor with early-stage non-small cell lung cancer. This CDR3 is CASSLAPAGGYNEQFF. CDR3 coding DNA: TGCGCCAGCAGCTTGGCTCCAGCGGGGGGCTACAATGAGCAGTTCTTC.